Presented here are 5 T cell receptor beta chains from one specimen sequenced in a study of T cells after yellow fever vaccination. A single record per CDR3 protein comes from TCRdb applying MiXCR to the 5' RACE reads. The data hold roughly 330,000 distinct CDR3 sequences, with 3% to 4.5% observed a single time. Source: PBMCs, taken 5 days after the yellow fever booster vaccination. These receptors were collected from a man between 18 and 29 years old who received the YFV17D yellow fever vaccine.

The chain links TRBV4-2 to TRBJ1-2; 7 bases fit TRBD1. The germline gives CDR1 LGHNA, CDR2 YNFKEQ. CDR3 length equals 15 residues. V dropped 1 base and J dropped 3; count of bases not matched to a gene: 5. The CDR3 loop reads CASSQVDRDYYGYTF. For the CDR3, the DNA is TGTGCCAGCAGCCAAGTAGACAGGGATTACTATGGCTACACCTTC.

There are many counts of this clonotype. The chain is built from TRBV15 and TRBJ1-2, with TRBD1 identical over 7 bases. CDR3 size: 14 residues. Germline CDR1 and CDR2: LNHNV and YYDKDF (reference sequence). The ends lost 3 bases at V and 5 bases at J; junction bases unmatched: 6. The CDR3 protein is CATSRDRFIYGYTF. The CDR3 coding sequence is TGTGCCACCAGCAGGGACAGGTTTATTTATGGCTACACCTTC.

This clonotype occurred a few times. The rearrangement joins TRBV14 to TRBJ2-3, with D unclear. Between the trimmed V and J ends, which lost 7 bases and 4 bases, there was a span of 15 bases. Germline values: CDR1 SGHDN, CDR2 FVKESK. CDR3 length equals 14 residues. Written as DNA, the CDR3 is TGTGCCAGCACCCCATCGCTCGCCTCAGATACGCAGTATTTT. It translates to CASTPSLASDTQYF. Filled out from reference TRBV14 and TRBJ2-3, the complete variable domain reads EAGVTQFPSHSVIEKGQTVTLRCDPISGHDNLYWYRRVMGKEIKFLLHFVKESKQDESGMPNNRFLAERTGGTYSTLKVQPAELEDSGVYFCASTPSLASDTQYFGPGTRLTVL.

This clonotype was seen repeatedly, ten times or more. This chain connects TRBV11-2 to TRBJ1-3, with 9 bases matching TRBD1. From germline, CDR1 is SGHAT and CDR2 FQNNGV. V trimming: 5 bases; J trimming: 4 bases; junction bases outside the gene matches: 6. The CDR3 is 15 residues long. Here the CDR3 DNA reads TGTGCCAGCAGCATAAGGGACAGGGTCGGAAACACCATATATTTT. Amino acids: CASSIRDRVGNTIYF.

This clonotype was counted at least ten times. V gene TRBV29-1 combines with J gene TRBJ2-1, with D uncertain. V shed 0 bases and J shed 10 bases, with 16 bases lying between them. The CDR3 has 14 residues. Per the germline V gene, CDR1 is SQVTM and CDR2 is ANQGSEA. The CDR3 bases are TGCAGCGTTGAAGATCGGGCTAGTCTCCCCGAGCAGTTCTTC. This sequence encodes CSVEDRASLPEQFF.